Each of the 7 T cell receptor beta chains below was sequenced from the same sample in a study of blood T cell repertoires in COVID-19. TCRdb keeps only in-frame clones here, not all; method: immunoSEQ multiplex PCR. In the table there are more than 85,000 clones, roughly nine tenths of which are singletons. The source material was peripheral blood. These receptors all come from a man in his fifties or sixties with acute or convalescent COVID-19.

The rearrangement joins TRBV4-2 to TRBJ1-1; D perhaps matches TRBD1 (6 bases). Between the trimmed V and J ends, which lost 3 bases and 1 base, there was a span of 9 bases. The CDR3 length is 14 residues. The germline gives CDR1 LGHNA, CDR2 YNFKEQ. The CDR3 sequence is CASSQMGQNTEAFF. CDR3 DNA sequence: TGTGCCAGCAGCCAGATGGGACAGAACACTGAAGCTTTCTTT.

The V and J genes are TRBV19 and TRBJ1-2, with 7 bases identical to TRBD1. In germline, CDR1 is LNHDA, CDR2 SQIVND (reference sequence). The CDR3 is 15 residues long. The V gene end was trimmed by 5 bases and the J gene end by 4 bases; junction bases not matched to a gene: 10. DNA for the CDR3: TGTGCCAGTAGTCTGAGACAGGGAATTACCTATGGCTACACCTTC. This sequence encodes CASSLRQGITYGYTF.

The V and J genes are TRBV2 and TRBJ2-5, with 13 bases lining up with TRBD2. The CDR3 runs 15 residues. V lost 4 bases to trimming and J lost 4 bases; unmatched junction nucleotides: 3. Germline-derived CDR1 and CDR2 are SNHLY and FYNNEI. The CDR3 DNA reads TGTGCCAGCAGTGTGGGACTAGCGGGGACAGAGACCCAGTACTTC. Translated, it gives CASSVGLAGTETQYF.

The rearrangement joins TRBV2 to TRBJ2-7, with 15 bases that match TRBD2. The V segment lost 4 bases and the J segment 9 bases; nucleotides outside the gene matches: 4. The CDR3 is 14 amino acids. Looked up from germline, CDR1 is SNHLY and CDR2 is FYNNEI. Here the CDR3 reads CASSGTSGRAGQYF. The DNA for the CDR3 is TGTGCCAGCAGTGGGACTAGCGGGAGGGCCGGGCAGTACTTC.

J is TRBJ2-7 and V is TRBV6-5; 8 bases align to TRBD2. CDR3 length: 14 residues. The V gene end was trimmed by 10 bases and the J gene end by 7 bases; junction bases not matched to a gene: 15. From germline, CDR1 is MNHEY and CDR2 SVGAGI. The CDR3 nucleotides are TGTGCCATTCAATCGGGAGCGGGAGCTCGGGAGCAGTACTTC. Translated: CAIQSGAGAREQYF.

About this clone: Other DNA sequences of this sample code for an identical CDR3. V and J are TRBV19 and TRBJ1-1; a possible D gene is TRBD1 (5 bases). Germline CDR1 and CDR2: LNHDA and SQIVND (reference sequence). The CDR3 runs 13 residues. V was clipped by 6 bases and J by 3 bases, with 11 bases between them. CDR3 sequence reads: CASSTTGDTEAFF. The CDR3 bases are TGTGCCAGTAGCACTACAGGAGACACTGAAGCTTTCTTT.

There are a few counts of this clone. The V gene is TRBV5-1, the J gene TRBJ2-2; D possibly corresponds to TRBD2 (5 bases). The CDR3 is made up of 14 amino acids. V shed 0 bases and J shed 3 bases, with 6 bases lying between them. The germline CDR1 and CDR2 sequences are SGHRS and YFSETQ. The DNA of the CDR3 is TGCGCCAGCAGCTTGGGGACTCACACCGGGGAGCTGTTTTTT. Protein sequence: CASSLGTHTGELFF.